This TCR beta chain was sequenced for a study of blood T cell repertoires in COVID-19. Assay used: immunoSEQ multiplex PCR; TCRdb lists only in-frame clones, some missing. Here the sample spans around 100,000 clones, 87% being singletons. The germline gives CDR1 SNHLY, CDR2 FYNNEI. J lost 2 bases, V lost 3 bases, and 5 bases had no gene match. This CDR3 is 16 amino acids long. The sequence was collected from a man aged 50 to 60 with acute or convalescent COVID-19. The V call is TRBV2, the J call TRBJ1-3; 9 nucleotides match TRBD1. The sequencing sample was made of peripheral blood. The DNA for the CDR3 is TGTGCCAGCAGTGACCTAGGGACAGGGCCTGGAAACACCATATATTTT. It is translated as CASSDLGTGPGNTIYF.